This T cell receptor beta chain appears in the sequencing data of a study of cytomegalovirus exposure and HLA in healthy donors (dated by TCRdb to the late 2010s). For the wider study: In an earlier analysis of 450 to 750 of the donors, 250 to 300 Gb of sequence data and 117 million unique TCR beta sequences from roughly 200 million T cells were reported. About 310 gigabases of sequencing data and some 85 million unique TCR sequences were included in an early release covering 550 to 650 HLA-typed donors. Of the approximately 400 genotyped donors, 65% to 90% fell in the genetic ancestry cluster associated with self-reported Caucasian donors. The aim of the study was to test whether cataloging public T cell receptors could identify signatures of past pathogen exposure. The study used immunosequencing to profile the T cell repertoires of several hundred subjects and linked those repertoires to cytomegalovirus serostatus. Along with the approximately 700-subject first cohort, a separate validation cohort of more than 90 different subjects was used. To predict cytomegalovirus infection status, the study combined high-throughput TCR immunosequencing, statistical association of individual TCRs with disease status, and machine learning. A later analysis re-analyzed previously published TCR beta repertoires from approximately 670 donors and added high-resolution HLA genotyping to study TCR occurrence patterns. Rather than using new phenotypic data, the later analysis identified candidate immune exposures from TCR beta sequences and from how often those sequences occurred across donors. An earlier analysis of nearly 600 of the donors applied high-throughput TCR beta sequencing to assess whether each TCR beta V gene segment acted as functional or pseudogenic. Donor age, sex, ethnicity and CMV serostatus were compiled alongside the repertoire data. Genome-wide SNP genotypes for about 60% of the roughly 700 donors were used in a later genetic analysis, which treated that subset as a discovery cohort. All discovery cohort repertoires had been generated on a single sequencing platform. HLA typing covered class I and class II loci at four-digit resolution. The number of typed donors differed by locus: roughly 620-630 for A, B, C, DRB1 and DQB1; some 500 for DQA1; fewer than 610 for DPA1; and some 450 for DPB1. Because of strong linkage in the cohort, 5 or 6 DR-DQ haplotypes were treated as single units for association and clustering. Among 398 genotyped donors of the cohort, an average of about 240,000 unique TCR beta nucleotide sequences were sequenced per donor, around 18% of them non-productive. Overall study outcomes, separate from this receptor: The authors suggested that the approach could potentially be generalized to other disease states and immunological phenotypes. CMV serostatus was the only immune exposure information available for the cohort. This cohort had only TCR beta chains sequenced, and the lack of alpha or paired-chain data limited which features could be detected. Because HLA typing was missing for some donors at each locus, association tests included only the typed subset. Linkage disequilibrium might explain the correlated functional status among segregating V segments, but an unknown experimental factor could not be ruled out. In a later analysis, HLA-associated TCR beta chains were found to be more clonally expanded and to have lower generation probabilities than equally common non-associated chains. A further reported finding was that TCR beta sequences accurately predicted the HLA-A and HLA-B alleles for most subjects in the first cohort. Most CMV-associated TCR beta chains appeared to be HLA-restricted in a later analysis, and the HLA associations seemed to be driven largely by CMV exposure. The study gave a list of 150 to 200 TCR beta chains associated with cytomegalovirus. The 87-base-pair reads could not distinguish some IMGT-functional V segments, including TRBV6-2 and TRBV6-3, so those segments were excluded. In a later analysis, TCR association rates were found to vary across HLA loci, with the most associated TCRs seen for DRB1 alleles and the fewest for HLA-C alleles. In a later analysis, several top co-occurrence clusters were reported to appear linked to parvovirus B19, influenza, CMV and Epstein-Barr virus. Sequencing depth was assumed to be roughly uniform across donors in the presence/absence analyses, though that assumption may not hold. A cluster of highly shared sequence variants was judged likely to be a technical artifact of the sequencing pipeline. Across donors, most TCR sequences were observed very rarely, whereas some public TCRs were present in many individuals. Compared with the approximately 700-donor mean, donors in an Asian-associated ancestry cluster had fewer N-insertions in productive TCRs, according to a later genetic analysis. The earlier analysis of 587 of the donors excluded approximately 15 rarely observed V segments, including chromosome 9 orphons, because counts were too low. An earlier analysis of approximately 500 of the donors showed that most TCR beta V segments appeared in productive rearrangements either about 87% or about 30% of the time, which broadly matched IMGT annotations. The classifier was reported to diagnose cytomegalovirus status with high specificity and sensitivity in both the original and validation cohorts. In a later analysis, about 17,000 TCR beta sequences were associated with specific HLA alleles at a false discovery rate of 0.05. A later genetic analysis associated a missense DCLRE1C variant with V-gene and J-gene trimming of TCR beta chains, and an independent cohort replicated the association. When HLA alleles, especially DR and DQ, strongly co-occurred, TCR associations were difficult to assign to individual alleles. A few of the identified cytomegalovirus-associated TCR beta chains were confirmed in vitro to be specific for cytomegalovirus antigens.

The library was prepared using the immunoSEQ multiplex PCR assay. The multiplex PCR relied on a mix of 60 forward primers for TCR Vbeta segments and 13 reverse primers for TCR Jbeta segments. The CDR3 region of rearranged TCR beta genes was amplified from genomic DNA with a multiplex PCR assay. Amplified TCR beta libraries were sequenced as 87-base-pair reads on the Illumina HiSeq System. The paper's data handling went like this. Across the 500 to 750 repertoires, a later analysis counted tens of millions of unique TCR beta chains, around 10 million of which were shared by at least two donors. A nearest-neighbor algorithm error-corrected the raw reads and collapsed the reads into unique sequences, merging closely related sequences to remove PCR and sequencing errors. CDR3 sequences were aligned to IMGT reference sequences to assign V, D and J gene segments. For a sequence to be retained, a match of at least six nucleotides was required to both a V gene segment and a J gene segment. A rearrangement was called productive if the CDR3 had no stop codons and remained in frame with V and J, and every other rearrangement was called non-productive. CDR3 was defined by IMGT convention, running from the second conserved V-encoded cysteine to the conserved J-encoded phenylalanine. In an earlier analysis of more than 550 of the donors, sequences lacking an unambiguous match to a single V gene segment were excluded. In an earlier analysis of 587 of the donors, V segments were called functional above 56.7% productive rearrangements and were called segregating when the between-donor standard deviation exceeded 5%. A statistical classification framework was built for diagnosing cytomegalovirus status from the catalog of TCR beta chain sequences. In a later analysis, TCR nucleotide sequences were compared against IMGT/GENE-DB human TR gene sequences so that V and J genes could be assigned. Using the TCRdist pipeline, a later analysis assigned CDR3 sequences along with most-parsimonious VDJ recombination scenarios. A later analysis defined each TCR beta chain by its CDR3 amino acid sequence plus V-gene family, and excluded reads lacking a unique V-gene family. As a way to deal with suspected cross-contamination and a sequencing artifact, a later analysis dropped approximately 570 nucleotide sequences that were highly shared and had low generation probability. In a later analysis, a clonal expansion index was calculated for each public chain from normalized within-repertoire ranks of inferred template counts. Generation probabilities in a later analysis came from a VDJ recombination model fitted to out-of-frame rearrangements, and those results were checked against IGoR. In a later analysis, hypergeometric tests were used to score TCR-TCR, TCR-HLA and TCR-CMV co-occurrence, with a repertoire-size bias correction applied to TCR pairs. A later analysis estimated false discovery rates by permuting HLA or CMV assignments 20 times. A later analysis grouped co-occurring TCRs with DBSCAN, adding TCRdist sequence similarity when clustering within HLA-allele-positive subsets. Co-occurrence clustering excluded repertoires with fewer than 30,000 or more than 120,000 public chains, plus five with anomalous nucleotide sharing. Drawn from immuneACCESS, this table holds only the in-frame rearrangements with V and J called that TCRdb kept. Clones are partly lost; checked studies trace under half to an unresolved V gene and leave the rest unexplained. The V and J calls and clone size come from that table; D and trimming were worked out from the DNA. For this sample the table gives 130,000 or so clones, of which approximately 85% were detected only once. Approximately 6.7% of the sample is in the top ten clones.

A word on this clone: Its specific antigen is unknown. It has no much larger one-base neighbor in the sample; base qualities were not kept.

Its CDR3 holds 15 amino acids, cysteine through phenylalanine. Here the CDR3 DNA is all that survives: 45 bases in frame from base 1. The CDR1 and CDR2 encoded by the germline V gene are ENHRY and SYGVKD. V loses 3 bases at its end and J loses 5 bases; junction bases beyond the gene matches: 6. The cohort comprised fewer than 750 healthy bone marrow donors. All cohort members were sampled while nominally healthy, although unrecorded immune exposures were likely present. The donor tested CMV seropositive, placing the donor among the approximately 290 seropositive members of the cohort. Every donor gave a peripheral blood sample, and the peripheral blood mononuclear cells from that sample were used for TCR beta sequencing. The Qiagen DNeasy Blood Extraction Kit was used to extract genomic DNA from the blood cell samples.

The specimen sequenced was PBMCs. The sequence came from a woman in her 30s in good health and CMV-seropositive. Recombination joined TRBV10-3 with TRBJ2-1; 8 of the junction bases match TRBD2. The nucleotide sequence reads TGTGCCATCAGTGAAAGAGTAGCGGGGAACAATGAGCAGTTCTTC. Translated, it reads CAISERVAGNNEQFF.